Listed below are T cell receptor beta chains from one sample, sequenced in a study of blood T cell repertoires in COVID-19. Clones were read by immunoSEQ multiplex PCR, and TCRdb kept only the in-frame ones, dropping some. This sample carries under 200,000 clones, around 80% of them seen once, and the ten largest clones take about 8.3%. The sample comprised peripheral blood. Source of these receptors: a man in his fifties or sixties with acute or convalescent COVID-19. Each CDR3 is given with its conserved first and last residue. Fields, in order: V gene, D gene, J gene, clone size, CDR3 protein, CDR3 DNA. A D gene is named only where the DNA matches it firmly. Rows give clone size only sometimes, using once, few, many, or a class for an expanded clone.

v_call: TRBV11-3
d_call: TRBD1
j_call: TRBJ2-5
clone_size: -
cdr3_aa: CASSHGQGQWEETQYF
cdr3_nt: TGTGCCAGCAGCCACGGACAGGGGCAATGGGAGGAGACCCAGTACTTC

v_call: TRBV19
d_call: TRBD1
j_call: TRBJ2-3
clone_size: -
cdr3_aa: CASRSSQGAADTQYF
cdr3_nt: TGTGCCAGCCGATCCTCACAGGGGGCAGCCGATACGCAGTATTTT

v_call: TRBV6-2/TRBV6-3
d_call: TRBD1
j_call: TRBJ2-5
clone_size: -
cdr3_aa: CASSYPYSGTGARETQYF
cdr3_nt: TGTGCCAGCAGTTATCCATATTCCGGGACAGGGGCGAGAGAGACCCAGTACTTC

v_call: TRBV30
d_call: -
j_call: TRBJ2-7
clone_size: -
cdr3_aa: CAWSVQRTAEQYF
cdr3_nt: TGTGCCTGGAGTGTACAAAGGACAGCCGAGCAGTACTTC

v_call: TRBV6-2/TRBV6-3
d_call: TRBD2
j_call: TRBJ2-1
clone_size: -
cdr3_aa: CASSSFGGADEQFF
cdr3_nt: TGTGCCAGCAGTTCCTTCGGGGGGGCGGATGAGCAGTTCTTC

v_call: TRBV9
d_call: TRBD1
j_call: TRBJ2-2
clone_size: few
cdr3_aa: CASSPQGQGWAGELFF
cdr3_nt: TGTGCCAGCAGCCCCCAGGGACAGGGTTGGGCCGGGGAGCTGTTTTTT

v_call: TRBV5-4
d_call: -
j_call: TRBJ2-7
clone_size: -
cdr3_aa: CAISTGTSYEQYF
cdr3_nt: TGTGCCATTTCGACAGGTACCTCCTACGAGCAGTACTTC

v_call: TRBV7-2
d_call: -
j_call: TRBJ1-5
clone_size: -
cdr3_aa: CASSLTRDQPQHF
cdr3_nt: TGTGCCAGCAGCTTAACGAGGGATCAGCCCCAGCATTTT

v_call: TRBV13
d_call: TRBD1
j_call: TRBJ1-2
clone_size: many
cdr3_aa: CASSSDRGMSYGYTF
cdr3_nt: TGTGCCAGCAGCTCGGACAGGGGGATGTCGTATGGCTACACCTTC

v_call: TRBV7-8
d_call: -
j_call: TRBJ1-2
clone_size: -
cdr3_aa: CASSPQQGGYGYTF
cdr3_nt: TGTGCCAGCAGCCCTCAACAGGGCGGCTATGGCTACACCTTC

v_call: TRBV18
d_call: TRBD1
j_call: TRBJ1-3
clone_size: once
cdr3_aa: CASSEHQGAGNTIYF
cdr3_nt: TGTGCCAGCTCAGAACATCAGGGGGCTGGAAACACCATATATTTT

v_call: TRBV4-3
d_call: -
j_call: TRBJ1-6
clone_size: -
cdr3_aa: CASSQENRDNSPLHF
cdr3_nt: TGCGCCAGCAGCCAAGAGAACAGGGATAATTCACCCCTCCACTTT

v_call: TRBV7-6
d_call: -
j_call: TRBJ2-3
clone_size: -
cdr3_aa: CASSLALDRPDTQYF
cdr3_nt: TGTGCCAGCAGCTTAGCACTTGACAGACCTGATACGCAGTATTTT

v_call: TRBV30
d_call: -
j_call: TRBJ1-5
clone_size: -
cdr3_aa: CAWSVRWGGQPQHF
cdr3_nt: TGTGCCTGGAGTGTACGGTGGGGCGGTCAGCCCCAGCATTTT

v_call: TRBV29-1
d_call: -
j_call: TRBJ2-5
clone_size: -
cdr3_aa: CSAAGDTQETQYF
cdr3_nt: TGCAGCGCCGCGGGGGACACCCAAGAGACCCAGTACTTC

v_call: TRBV4-1
d_call: -
j_call: TRBJ1-1
clone_size: -
cdr3_aa: CASSQDGGDTEAFF
cdr3_nt: TGCGCCAGCAGCCAAGATGGCGGGGACACTGAAGCTTTCTTT

v_call: TRBV5-6
d_call: -
j_call: TRBJ1-3
clone_size: -
cdr3_aa: CASSLAGRASGNTIYF
cdr3_nt: TGTGCCAGCAGCTTGGCCGGCAGGGCCTCTGGAAACACCATATATTTT

v_call: TRBV12-3/TRBV12-4
d_call: TRBD1
j_call: TRBJ1-1
clone_size: few
cdr3_aa: CASRDRDTEAFF
cdr3_nt: TGTGCCAGCAGGGACAGGGACACTGAAGCTTTCTTT

v_call: TRBV5-1
d_call: -
j_call: TRBJ1-2
clone_size: -
cdr3_aa: CASGRQDVTEGYTF
cdr3_nt: TGCGCCAGCGGCCGACAGGACGTCACGGAAGGCTACACCTTC

v_call: TRBV7-3
d_call: TRBD1
j_call: TRBJ2-6
clone_size: -
cdr3_aa: CASSPRTGTGANVLTF
cdr3_nt: TGTGCCAGCAGCCCCCGGACAGGGACTGGGGCCAACGTCCTGACTTTC

v_call: TRBV7-8
d_call: -
j_call: TRBJ2-7
clone_size: once
cdr3_aa: CASSLAEGIGYF
cdr3_nt: TGTGCCAGCAGCTTAGCGGAGGGTATCGGGTACTTC

v_call: TRBV3-1/TRBV3-2
d_call: TRBD2
j_call: TRBJ2-5
clone_size: -
cdr3_aa: CASSQDIAGRAQYF
cdr3_nt: TGTGCCAGCAGCCAAGACATCGCAGGGAGGGCCCAGTACTTC

v_call: TRBV27
d_call: -
j_call: TRBJ2-7
clone_size: -
cdr3_aa: CASFGSSYEQYF
cdr3_nt: TGTGCCAGCTTTGGCAGTTCCTACGAGCAGTACTTC

v_call: TRBV7-3
d_call: -
j_call: TRBJ2-1
clone_size: -
cdr3_aa: CASSLGTGHEQFF
cdr3_nt: TGTGCCAGCAGCTTAGGTACAGGACATGAGCAGTTCTTC

v_call: TRBV19
d_call: -
j_call: TRBJ2-6
clone_size: -
cdr3_aa: CASSTLSSGANVLTF
cdr3_nt: TGTGCCAGTAGCACCCTAAGCTCTGGGGCCAACGTCCTGACTTTC

v_call: TRBV7-6
d_call: -
j_call: TRBJ2-1
clone_size: -
cdr3_aa: CASNMGRATNEQFF
cdr3_nt: TGTGCCAGCAATATGGGCAGGGCGACCAATGAGCAGTTCTTC

v_call: TRBV5-4
d_call: TRBD1
j_call: TRBJ2-1
clone_size: -
cdr3_aa: CASSWAGTENEQFF
cdr3_nt: TGTGCCAGCAGCTGGGCCGGGACAGAGAATGAGCAGTTCTTC

v_call: TRBV2
d_call: -
j_call: TRBJ2-5
clone_size: -
cdr3_aa: CASSVYRGQMETQYF
cdr3_nt: TGTGCCAGCAGTGTTTACCGCGGACAGATGGAGACCCAGTACTTC

v_call: TRBV10-1
d_call: -
j_call: TRBJ2-7
clone_size: once
cdr3_aa: CASSESNGGKNEQYF
cdr3_nt: TGCGCCAGCAGTGAGTCAAACGGGGGTAAAAACGAGCAGTACTTC

v_call: TRBV11-3
d_call: TRBD1
j_call: TRBJ2-3
clone_size: -
cdr3_aa: CASSFLTGGTDTQYF
cdr3_nt: TGTGCCAGCAGCTTCCTGACAGGGGGCACAGATACGCAGTATTTT

v_call: TRBV12-5
d_call: TRBD1
j_call: TRBJ2-7
clone_size: once
cdr3_aa: CASGLDRGEQYF
cdr3_nt: TGTGCTAGTGGTCTGGACAGGGGCGAGCAGTACTTC

v_call: TRBV5-5
d_call: TRBD1
j_call: TRBJ2-4
clone_size: few
cdr3_aa: CASSLNRGAKNIQYF
cdr3_nt: TGTGCCAGCAGCTTGAACAGGGGTGCCAAAAACATTCAGTACTTC

v_call: TRBV6-2/TRBV6-3
d_call: TRBD2
j_call: TRBJ2-3
clone_size: -
cdr3_aa: CASSRGTSVSLGTQYF
cdr3_nt: TGTGCCAGCAGTCGCGGGACTAGCGTGAGTCTGGGTACGCAGTATTTT

v_call: TRBV4-3
d_call: TRBD1
j_call: TRBJ1-2
clone_size: -
cdr3_aa: CASSLDRGVWTDGYTF
cdr3_nt: TGCGCCAGCAGCTTGGACAGGGGGGTTTGGACTGATGGCTACACCTTC

v_call: TRBV2
d_call: -
j_call: TRBJ1-2
clone_size: -
cdr3_aa: CASSRKVGGATLNYGYTF
cdr3_nt: TGTGCCAGCAGTCGGAAAGTCGGGGGGGCTACCCTTAACTATGGCTACACCTTC

v_call: TRBV9
d_call: TRBD1
j_call: TRBJ2-2
clone_size: few
cdr3_aa: CASSSDRGRNTGELFF
cdr3_nt: TGTGCCAGCAGCTCCGACAGGGGGAGGAACACCGGGGAGCTGTTTTTT

v_call: TRBV27
d_call: TRBD1
j_call: TRBJ2-1
clone_size: -
cdr3_aa: CASSLGQSVDNEQFF
cdr3_nt: TGTGCCAGCAGTTTGGGACAGAGTGTTGACAATGAGCAGTTCTTC

v_call: TRBV6-2/TRBV6-3
d_call: TRBD1
j_call: TRBJ2-1
clone_size: -
cdr3_aa: CASSRQGLSYNEQFF
cdr3_nt: TGTGCCAGCAGTCGACAGGGTCTCTCCTACAATGAGCAGTTCTTC

v_call: TRBV6-5
d_call: TRBD1
j_call: TRBJ1-2
clone_size: -
cdr3_aa: CATGTGRNYGYTF
cdr3_nt: TGTGCCACCGGGACAGGGCGAAACTATGGCTACACCTTC

v_call: TRBV4-3
d_call: -
j_call: TRBJ1-5
clone_size: -
cdr3_aa: CASSQEPLPDQPQHF
cdr3_nt: TGCGCCAGCAGCCAAGAGCCCCTACCCGATCAGCCCCAGCATTTT

v_call: TRBV4-1
d_call: -
j_call: TRBJ2-2
clone_size: once
cdr3_aa: CASSRLGGEGGELFF
cdr3_nt: TGCGCCAGCAGCCGACTAGGGGGCGAGGGCGGGGAGCTGTTTTTT

v_call: TRBV10-2
d_call: -
j_call: TRBJ1-1
clone_size: few
cdr3_aa: CGSMNTEAFF
cdr3_nt: TGCGGGAGCATGAACACTGAAGCTTTCTTT